Given below is one T cell receptor (beta chain) in context. This clone has just a few counts. It lacks a known antigen. Base quality data are lacking; no much larger clone is found one base away. These data come from a study of shared clonotypes between healthy human individuals (dated by TCRdb to about 2020). Regarding the research as a whole: The cohort comprised two women and a few men aged 18 to 49 years. For each donor, CD4 naive and CD4 memory were each given three plates, CD8 naive was given two plates, and CD8 memory was given one plate. The study deeply sequenced blood TCR repertoires of five healthy adults to estimate repertoire size and the extent of clonotype sharing between individuals. Different laboratories and diverse techniques were used to prepare libraries and sequence TCR repertoires, to increase sequencing depth and limit assay-specific biases. Each donor's leukapheresis produced roughly between roughly 0.9 and 8.9 billion PBMCs. Results the study describes overall, beyond this receptor: Naive subsets generally had larger estimated clonotype richness than memory subsets did. Based on pairwise subsampling, the degree of clonotype sharing among donors was expected to be affected by sequencing depth. Incomplete sequencing was indicated by rarefaction of sorted-subset datasets, despite the large sequencing depth. Sharing across several donors was observed for about 5% of naive CD4, 3% to 4% of naive CD8, roughly 2.3% of memory CD4, and over 0.3% of memory CD8 clonotypes. Sampling was restricted to blood, and TCR repertoires in tissue are likely to differ from TCR repertoires in blood. Because the study included only a small number of donors, the genetic and exposure-history diversity represented was limited. Compared with non-shared clonotypes, clonotypes shared by all four sorted-subset donors had higher generation probabilities.

The donors were healthy, HIV-negative adults with no recently reported acute infections or vaccinations. Only Caucasian adults living in Nashville, Tennessee, USA were represented among the donors. Magnetic negative selection was used to enrich CD4+ T cells, after which naive cells were positively selected on CD45RA and the negative fraction became the memory subset. After blood collection by leukapheresis, PBMCs were isolated using Ficoll-Histopaque density gradient centrifugation and then cryopreserved in the vapor phase of liquid nitrogen. Analytical flow cytometry was used to check the purity and quantity of every magnetically sorted T cell population. Genomic DNA was isolated from every sorted fraction and measured by UV absorbance on a Nanodrop 2000c. Using the deep immunoSEQ assay, multiplex PCR amplified TCR CDR3 regions from genomic DNA. Extracted genomic DNA from each cell subset was distributed evenly across all wells of several immunoSEQ 96-well plates, and each plate was treated as a replicate. For sorted subsets, about 200 ng genomic DNA, equal to tens of thousands of T cell genomes, was loaded into each replicate PCR. The purified libraries were quantified using a Qubit 3.0 fluorometer, sized with a Bioanalyzer 2100, and then quantified again using the KAPA Library Quantification kit. A separate single-read 150-cycle Illumina NextSeq 550 flow cell was used to sequence each immunoSEQ 96-well plate. Regarding the original processing steps: Because only junctional sequences without quality scores were contained in the immunoSEQ output, filtering matching that applied to full-length reads could not be performed. To assign V/J genes and CDR3, sequences were annotated using PyIR, a Python wrapper for IgBLAST v1.9, with IMGT germline references. Reads with weak V/J assignments (E-value above 1e-6), missing CDR3, stop codons, out-of-frame junctions, or ambiguous translated residues were removed. V3J clonotypes were defined as sequences sharing an identical inferred V gene, J gene, and CDR3 amino acid sequence. To compute the percentage overlap between repertoires, the number of shared unique clonotypes was divided by the size of the smaller repertoire. Three approaches were used to assess repertoire richness: RTK rarefaction, the Chao1 estimator, and Recon v2.1 estimates of unobserved clonotypes. OLGA was used to compute generation probabilities for all TCRbeta clonotypes that the gDNA method yielded from a handful of donors. TCRdb stores this immuneACCESS table with in-frame sequences only. Part of the clones is absent; in the studies checked, under half of the shortfall reflects unresolved V genes, and no reason is known for the rest. The V and J calls and the clone size are those of that table, but D and trimming were determined from the DNA. Across this sample there are about 340,000 clones, with less than 85% seen only once. Less than 11% of the sample is in the top ten clones.

The CDR3, from cysteine to phenylalanine, totals 16 residues. Just CDR3 DNA is preserved here, 48 bases in frame from base 1. The germline V gene (reference sequence) yields LNHDA for CDR1 and SQIVND for CDR2. Trimming takes 3 bases off V and 9 bases off J; junction bases not matched to a gene: 10. The sequence derives from a man between 25 and 39 years old in good health. Sample: memory CD4+ T cells sorted from blood. The sample's cell subset or site label, decoded: CD45RA-negative fraction. In this chain, TRBV19 is recombined with TRBJ2-1; 11 bases in the junction line up with TRBD2. The DNA is TGTGCCAGTAGTATGTTTACTAGCGGGAGTACGGTTGAGCAGTTCTTC. This sequence encodes CASSMFTSGSTVEQFF.